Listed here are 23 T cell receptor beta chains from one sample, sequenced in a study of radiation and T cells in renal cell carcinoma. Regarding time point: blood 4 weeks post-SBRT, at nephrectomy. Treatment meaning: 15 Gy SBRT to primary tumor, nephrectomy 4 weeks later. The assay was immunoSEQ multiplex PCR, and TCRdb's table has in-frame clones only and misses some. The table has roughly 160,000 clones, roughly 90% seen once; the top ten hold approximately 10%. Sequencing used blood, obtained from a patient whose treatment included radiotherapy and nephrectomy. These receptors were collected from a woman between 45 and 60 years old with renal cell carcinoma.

The CDR3 nucleotides read TGTGCCAGCAGCCCTCACGCTAACACTGAAGCTTTCTTT. This translates into CASSPHANTEAFF. The rearrangement links TRBV7-3 to TRBJ1-1, with D hard to call. This CDR3 comprises 13 residues. V lost 5 bases to trimming and J lost 2 bases, with 9 bases between them. Germline V CDR1 and CDR2: SGHTA, FQGTGA. The full variable domain, in which reference TRBV7-3 and TRBJ1-1 provide the parts outside the CDR3, is GAGVSQTPSNKVTEKGKYVELRCDPISGHTALYWYRQSLGQGPEFLIYFQGTGAADDSGLPNDRFFAVRPEGSVSTLKIQRTERGDSAVYLCASSPHANTEAFFGQGTRLTVV.

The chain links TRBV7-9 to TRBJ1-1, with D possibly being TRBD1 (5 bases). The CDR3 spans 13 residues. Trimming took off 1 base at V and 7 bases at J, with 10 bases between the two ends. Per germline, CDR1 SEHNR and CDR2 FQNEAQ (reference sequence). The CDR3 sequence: CASSLEETGEAFF. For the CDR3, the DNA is TGTGCCAGCAGCTTAGAGGAAACAGGTGAAGCTTTCTTT.

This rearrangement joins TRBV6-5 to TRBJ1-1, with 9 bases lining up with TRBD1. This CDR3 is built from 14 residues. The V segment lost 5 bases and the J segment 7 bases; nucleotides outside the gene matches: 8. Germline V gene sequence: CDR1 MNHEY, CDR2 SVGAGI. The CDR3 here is CASSVDRGKIEAFF. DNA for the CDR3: TGTGCCAGCAGTGTAGACAGGGGGAAAATTGAAGCTTTCTTT.

The chain's CDR3 is CASSASLGQSYNEQFF. In nucleotides, the CDR3 is TGTGCCAGCAGTGCAAGCCTGGGACAGTCCTACAATGAGCAGTTCTTC. This chain connects TRBV13 to TRBJ2-1, with 7 bases identical to TRBD1. Germline CDR1 PRHDT, CDR2 FYEKMQ (reference sequence). The V segment lost 6 bases and the J segment 1 base; nucleotides outside the gene matches: 9. The CDR3 is 16 residues long. The variable domain in full, with the rest retrieved from reference TRBV13 and TRBJ2-1, is AAGVIQSPRHLIKEKRETATLKCYPIPRHDTVYWYQQGPGQDPQFLISFYEKMQSDKGSIPDRFSAQQFSDYHSELNMSSLELGDSALYFCASSASLGQSYNEQFFGPGTRLTVL.

CDR3 DNA: TGTGCCAGTAGTATGGGTGGCGGGGGGCCAGGGGATGAGCAGTTCTTC. It encodes CASSMGGGGPGDEQFF. The rearrangement uses TRBV19 and TRBJ2-1; TRBD2 matches at 8 bases. This CDR3 spans 16 amino acids. CDR1 and CDR2 (germline): LNHDA, SQIVND (reference sequence). Germline trimming cut 3 bases from V and 8 bases from J; bases unmatched to any gene: 12.

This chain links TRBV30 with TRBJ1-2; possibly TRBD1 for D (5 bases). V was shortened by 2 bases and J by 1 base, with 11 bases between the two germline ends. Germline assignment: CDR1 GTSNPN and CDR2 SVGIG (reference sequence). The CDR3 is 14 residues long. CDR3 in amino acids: CAWSHTTGNYGYTF. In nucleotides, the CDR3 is TGTGCCTGGAGTCATACTACAGGTAACTATGGCTACACCTTC.

The CDR3 nucleotides read TGCAGCGTTCGTCGGACAGGGGAAAACATTCAGTACTTC. Translated: CSVRRTGENIQYF. The chain employs TRBV29-1 and TRBJ2-4; 9 nucleotides align to TRBD1. The CDR3 totals 13 residues. The junction had 4 bases not matched to a gene; V was cut back by 5 bases and J by 5 bases. Germline V CDR1 and CDR2: SQVTM, ANQGSEA.

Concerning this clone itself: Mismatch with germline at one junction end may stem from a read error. CDR3 sequence (DNA): TGTGCTAGCAGCCCTGACAGGGACGAGACCCAGTACTTC. This sequence encodes CASSPDRDETQYF. The V and J genes are TRBV7-7 and TRBJ2-5; 7 nucleotides agree with TRBD1. This CDR3 comprises 13 residues. Germline V gene sequence: CDR1 SSHAT, CDR2 FNYEAQ (reference sequence).

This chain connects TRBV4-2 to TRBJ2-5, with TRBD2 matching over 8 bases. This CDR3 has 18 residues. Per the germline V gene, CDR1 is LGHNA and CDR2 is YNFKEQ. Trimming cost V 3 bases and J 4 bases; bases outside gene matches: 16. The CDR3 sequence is CASSQGGLAGLGGETQYF. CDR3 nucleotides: TGTGCCAGCAGCCAGGGGGGGCTAGCGGGCCTTGGAGGAGAGACCCAGTACTTC.

The CDR3 nucleotides are TGTGCCAGCAGTGAACCCGGCAGGGACGCTGGAAACACCATATATTTT. Its protein is CASSEPGRDAGNTIYF. V usage is TRBV6-1 and J usage is TRBJ1-3, with D maybe TRBD1 (5 bases). Between the trimmed V and J ends, which lost 2 bases and 2 bases, there was a span of 13 bases. Germline CDR1 reads MNHNS; CDR2 reads SASEGT. The CDR3 length is 16 residues.

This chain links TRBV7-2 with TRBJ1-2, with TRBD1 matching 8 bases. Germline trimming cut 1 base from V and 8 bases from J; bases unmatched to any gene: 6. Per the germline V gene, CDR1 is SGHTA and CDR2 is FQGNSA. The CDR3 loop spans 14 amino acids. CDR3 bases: TGTGCCAGCAGCTTAGTTTTACAGGGGGGAGGCTACACCTTC. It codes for CASSLVLQGGGYTF.

The CDR3 sequence is CASKAGDVTNYGYTF. CDR3 bases: TGTGCCAGCAAAGCGGGGGACGTTACTAACTATGGCTACACCTTC. The chain joins TRBV6-1 to TRBJ1-2, with D maybe TRBD1 (5 bases). V lost 7 bases and J lost 0, with 15 bases in between. The CDR3 loop spans 15 amino acids. CDR1 MNHNS and CDR2 SASEGT come from the germline V gene.

The CDR3 here is CASSFAGTGELFF. The CDR3 DNA reads TGCGCCAGCAGCTTTGCGGGCACCGGGGAGCTGTTTTTT. The rearrangement links TRBV5-1 to TRBJ2-2; possible D gene TRBD2, 5 bases. The CDR3 is 13 residues long. V was pared by 2 bases and J by 4 bases, with 6 bases between. CDR1 is SGHRS and CDR2 is YFSETQ in the germline V gene.

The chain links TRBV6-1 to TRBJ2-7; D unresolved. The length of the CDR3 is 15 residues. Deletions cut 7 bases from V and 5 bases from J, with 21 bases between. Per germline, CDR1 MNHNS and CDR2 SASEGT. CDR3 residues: CASTPRAGIPDEQYF. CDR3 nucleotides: TGTGCCAGCACCCCCCGGGCAGGTATCCCGGACGAGCAGTACTTC.

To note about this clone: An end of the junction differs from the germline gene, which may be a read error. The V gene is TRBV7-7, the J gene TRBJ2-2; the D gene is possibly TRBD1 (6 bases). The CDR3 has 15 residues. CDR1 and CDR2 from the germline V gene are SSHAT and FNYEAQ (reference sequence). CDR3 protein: CASSQTGPNTGELFF. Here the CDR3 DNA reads TGTGCTAGCAGCCAAACAGGGCCGAACACCGGGGAGCTGTTTTTT.

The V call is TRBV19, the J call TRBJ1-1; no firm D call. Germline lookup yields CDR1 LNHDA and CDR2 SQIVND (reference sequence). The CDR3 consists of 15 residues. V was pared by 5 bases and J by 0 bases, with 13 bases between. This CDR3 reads CASSPRNRMNTEAFF. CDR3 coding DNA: TGTGCCAGTAGTCCTCGGAATCGGATGAACACTGAAGCTTTCTTT.

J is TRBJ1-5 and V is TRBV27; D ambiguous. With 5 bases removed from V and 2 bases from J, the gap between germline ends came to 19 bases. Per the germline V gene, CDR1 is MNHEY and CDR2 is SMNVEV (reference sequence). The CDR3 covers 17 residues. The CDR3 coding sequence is TGTGCCAGCAGTCCACCCCCAGGACGAAGGGGCAATCAGCCCCAGCATTTT. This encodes CASSPPPGRRGNQPQHF.

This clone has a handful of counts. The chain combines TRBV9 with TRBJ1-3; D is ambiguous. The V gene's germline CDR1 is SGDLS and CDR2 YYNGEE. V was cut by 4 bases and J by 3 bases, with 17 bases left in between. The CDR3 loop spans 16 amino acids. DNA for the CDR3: TGTGCCAGCAGCTCCTCTTCCGACACTCATGGAAACACCATATATTTT. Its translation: CASSSSSDTHGNTIYF.

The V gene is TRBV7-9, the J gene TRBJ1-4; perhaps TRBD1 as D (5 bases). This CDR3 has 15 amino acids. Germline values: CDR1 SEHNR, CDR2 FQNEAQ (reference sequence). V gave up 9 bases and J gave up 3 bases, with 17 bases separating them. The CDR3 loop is CASQGPGRPNEKLFF. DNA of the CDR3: TGTGCCAGTCAGGGACCAGGGCGTCCTAATGAAAAACTGTTTTTT.

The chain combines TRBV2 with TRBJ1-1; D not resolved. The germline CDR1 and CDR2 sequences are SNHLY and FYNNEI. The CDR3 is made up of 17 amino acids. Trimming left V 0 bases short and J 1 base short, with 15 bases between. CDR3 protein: CASSEALRVGRNTEAFF. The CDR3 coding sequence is TGTGCCAGCAGTGAAGCGCTTCGGGTAGGGAGGAACACTGAAGCTTTCTTT.

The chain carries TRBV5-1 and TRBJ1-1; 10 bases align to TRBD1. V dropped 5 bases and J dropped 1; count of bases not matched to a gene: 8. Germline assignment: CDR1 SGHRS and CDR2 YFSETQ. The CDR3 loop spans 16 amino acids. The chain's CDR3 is CASRRDRGWENTEAFF. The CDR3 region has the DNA TGCGCCAGCAGGCGGGACAGGGGATGGGAGAACACTGAAGCTTTCTTT. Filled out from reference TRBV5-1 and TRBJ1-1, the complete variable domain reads KAGVTQTPRYLIKTRGQQVTLSCSPISGHRSVSWYQQTPGQGLQFLFEYFSETQRNKGNFPGRFSGRQFSNSRSEMNVSTLELGDSALYLCASRRDRGWENTEAFFGQGTRLTVV.

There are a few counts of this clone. In nucleotides, the CDR3 is TGTGCCAGCAGGGGGAGGGCTGAAGCTTTCTTT. Amino acid sequence: CASRGRAEAFF. This sequence joins TRBV7-9 and TRBJ1-1; D uncertain. Germline loops: CDR1 SEHNR, CDR2 FQNEAQ (reference sequence). CDR3 size: 11 residues. With 6 bases removed from V and 6 bases from J, the gap between germline ends came to 8 bases.

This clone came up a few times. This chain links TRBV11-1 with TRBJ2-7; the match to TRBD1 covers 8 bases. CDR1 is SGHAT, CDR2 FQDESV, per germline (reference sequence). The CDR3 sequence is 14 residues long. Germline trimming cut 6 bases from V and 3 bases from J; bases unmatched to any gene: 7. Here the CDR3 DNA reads TGTGCCAGCAGTTCGGGACAGGAGATCTACGAGCAGTACTTC. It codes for CASSSGQEIYEQYF.